This TCR beta chain was identified during a study of T cells after yellow fever vaccination. Ten or more counts support this clonotype. What it recognizes is unknown. Conversion of TCR transcripts into cDNA relied on 5'RACE template switching, which added a universal primer site and UMIs. TCRdb recomputed calls from the 5' RACE reads with MiXCR, one row per CDR3 protein. This table holds under 80,000 distinct CDR3 sequences, 6.5% to 9% found once. Study-wide findings and caveats: CD4 and CD8 compartments shared a small share of clonotypes.

Trimming stripped 2 bases from V and 5 bases from J, with 13 bases between. The germline V gene has CDR1 SQVTM and CDR2 ANQGSEA. The CDR3 runs to 13 residues. Here the sequenced sample was CD8+ T cells sorted from PBMCs, taken 15 days after the yellow fever booster vaccination. The chain links TRBV29-1 to TRBJ2-7; perhaps TRBD2 as D (5 bases). The source is a man between 25 and 39 years old who received the YFV17D yellow fever vaccine. CDR3 residues: CSVELGSSDEQYF. CDR3 sequence (DNA): TGCAGCGTTGAACTGGGTAGTAGCGACGAGCAGTACTTC.